Listed below are T cell receptor beta chains from one sample, sequenced in a study of shared clonotypes between healthy human individuals. Only in-frame clones appear in the TCRdb table, and some are missing; sequencing was by immunoSEQ multiplex PCR. The data contain approximately 92,000 clones, 60% to 70% of them seen just once; the ten biggest clones take up about half. The source material was memory CD8+ T cells sorted from blood. These receptors were obtained from a young man in good health. CDR3s include the opening cysteine and the closing phenylalanine or tryptophan. D genes are given only for firm matches. Where a row states a size, it is once, few, many or the class of an expanded clone; other rows omit it.

j_gene: TRBJ2-1
abundance: -
d_gene: TRBD2
v_gene: TRBV29-1
CDR3aa: CSVAPIAGEYNEQFF
CDR3nt: TGCAGCGTTGCCCCTATAGCGGGAGAATACAATGAGCAGTTCTTC

j_gene: TRBJ2-2
abundance: -
d_gene: TRBD2
v_gene: TRBV25-1
CDR3aa: CASSESISGRAEPGELFF
CDR3nt: TGTGCCAGCAGTGAATCTATTAGCGGGAGGGCCGAACCCGGGGAGCTGTTTTTT

j_gene: TRBJ2-7
abundance: -
d_gene: TRBD1
v_gene: TRBV7-2
CDR3aa: CASSLRSTGRRSEQYF
CDR3nt: TGTGCCAGCAGCTTAAGGTCGACAGGGAGAAGGAGCGAGCAGTACTTC

j_gene: TRBJ2-7
abundance: -
d_gene: TRBD2
v_gene: TRBV7-2
CDR3aa: CASSLVRSAGAYEQYF
CDR3nt: TGTGCCAGCAGCTTAGTTAGGTCGGCGGGAGCCTACGAGCAGTACTTC

j_gene: TRBJ2-2
abundance: once
d_gene: TRBD1
v_gene: TRBV19
CDR3aa: CASSTGQGASGELFF
CDR3nt: TGTGCCAGTAGTACGGGACAGGGGGCAAGCGGGGAGCTGTTTTTT

j_gene: TRBJ2-7
abundance: -
d_gene: -
v_gene: TRBV25-1
CDR3aa: CASSETSRNYEQYF
CDR3nt: TGTGCCAGCAGTGAAACGAGTCGCAACTACGAGCAGTACTTC

j_gene: TRBJ2-3
abundance: -
d_gene: -
v_gene: TRBV11-3
CDR3aa: CASSLALTDTQYF
CDR3nt: TGTGCCAGCAGCTTAGCTTTAACAGATACGCAGTATTTT

j_gene: TRBJ2-7
abundance: -
d_gene: TRBD1
v_gene: TRBV6-5
CDR3aa: CASRPRQGAFYEQYF
CDR3nt: TGTGCCAGCAGACCAAGACAGGGGGCCTTCTACGAGCAGTACTTC

j_gene: TRBJ2-1
abundance: -
d_gene: TRBD1
v_gene: TRBV25-1
CDR3aa: CASSETGAGEQFF
CDR3nt: TGTGCCAGCAGTGAGACAGGGGCTGGGGAGCAGTTCTTC

j_gene: TRBJ2-2
abundance: -
d_gene: -
v_gene: TRBV4-2
CDR3aa: CASSQEASLPGELFF
CDR3nt: TGTGCCAGCAGCCAAGAGGCCAGCCTCCCCGGGGAGCTGTTTTTT

j_gene: TRBJ1-3
abundance: -
d_gene: TRBD1
v_gene: TRBV28
CDR3aa: CASSSQGAGGNTIYF
CDR3nt: TGTGCCAGCAGTTCACAGGGGGCGGGTGGAAACACCATATATTTT

j_gene: TRBJ1-2
abundance: -
d_gene: TRBD1
v_gene: TRBV27
CDR3aa: CASSPQGRQGDYGYTF
CDR3nt: TGTGCCAGCAGTCCCCAAGGACGACAGGGAGACTATGGCTACACCTTC

j_gene: TRBJ1-1
abundance: -
d_gene: TRBD1
v_gene: TRBV28
CDR3aa: CASSFSGTGRGAFF
CDR3nt: TGTGCCAGCAGTTTTTCCGGGACAGGGAGGGGAGCTTTCTTT

j_gene: TRBJ2-7
abundance: -
d_gene: -
v_gene: TRBV10-1
CDR3aa: CASIRGRQGHSYEQYF
CDR3nt: TGCGCCAGCATCAGAGGGAGGCAGGGGCACTCCTACGAGCAGTACTTC

j_gene: TRBJ2-4
abundance: -
d_gene: TRBD1
v_gene: TRBV5-6
CDR3aa: CASSPRVGQGNIQYF
CDR3nt: TGTGCCAGCAGCCCGAGGGTAGGACAGGGAAACATTCAGTACTTC

j_gene: TRBJ2-7
abundance: -
d_gene: -
v_gene: TRBV11-3
CDR3aa: CASSLRGGEQYF
CDR3nt: TGTGCCAGCAGCTTGAGGGGAGGCGAGCAGTACTTC

j_gene: TRBJ2-1
abundance: -
d_gene: -
v_gene: TRBV9
CDR3aa: CASSRDSSYNEQFF
CDR3nt: TGTGCCAGCAGCCGGGACTCCTCCTACAATGAGCAGTTCTTC

j_gene: TRBJ1-5
abundance: few
d_gene: -
v_gene: TRBV6-1
CDR3aa: CASQTYGNQPQHF
CDR3nt: TGTGCCAGCCAGACATATGGGAATCAGCCCCAGCATTTT

j_gene: TRBJ2-1
abundance: -
d_gene: TRBD2
v_gene: TRBV7-6
CDR3aa: CASSHSGNEQFF
CDR3nt: TGTGCCAGCAGTCATAGCGGGAATGAGCAGTTCTTC

j_gene: TRBJ2-7
abundance: -
d_gene: TRBD2
v_gene: TRBV6-5
CDR3aa: CASSATSGASYEQYF
CDR3nt: TGTGCCAGCAGTGCGACTAGCGGGGCCTCCTACGAGCAGTACTTC

j_gene: TRBJ2-7
abundance: few
d_gene: -
v_gene: TRBV11-2
CDR3aa: CASSLMRDRNYEQYF
CDR3nt: TGTGCCAGCAGCTTAATGCGGGATAGAAACTACGAGCAGTACTTC

j_gene: TRBJ1-1
abundance: few
d_gene: -
v_gene: TRBV6-1
CDR3aa: CASSGGRAHTEAFF
CDR3nt: TGTGCCAGCAGTGGGGGACGAGCGCACACTGAAGCTTTCTTT

j_gene: TRBJ1-3
abundance: -
d_gene: -
v_gene: TRBV14
CDR3aa: CASSQDRVFSGNTIYF
CDR3nt: TGTGCCAGCAGCCAAGATCGGGTTTTCTCTGGAAACACCATATATTTT

j_gene: TRBJ2-7
abundance: -
d_gene: TRBD2
v_gene: TRBV29-1
CDR3aa: CSASSGRGYEQYF
CDR3nt: TGCAGCGCCTCTAGCGGGAGGGGATACGAGCAGTACTTC

j_gene: TRBJ2-7
abundance: -
d_gene: TRBD1
v_gene: TRBV30
CDR3aa: CAWTGQGYYEQYF
CDR3nt: TGTGCCTGGACGGGACAGGGCTACTACGAGCAGTACTTC

j_gene: TRBJ2-1
abundance: -
d_gene: TRBD2
v_gene: TRBV7-9
CDR3aa: CASSLSSGYNEQFF
CDR3nt: TGTGCCAGCAGCCTCTCTAGCGGTTACAATGAGCAGTTCTTC

j_gene: TRBJ2-3
abundance: few
d_gene: TRBD2
v_gene: TRBV6-1
CDR3aa: CASSDGGSADTQYF
CDR3nt: TGTGCCAGCAGTGACGGCGGGAGTGCAGATACGCAGTATTTT

j_gene: TRBJ1-5
abundance: -
d_gene: -
v_gene: TRBV10-1
CDR3aa: CASKRGAVGQPQHF
CDR3nt: TGCGCCAGCAAGCGGGGGGCGGTGGGTCAGCCCCAGCATTTT

j_gene: TRBJ2-3
abundance: -
d_gene: TRBD2
v_gene: TRBV6-4
CDR3aa: CASSDGTRNTDTQYF
CDR3nt: TGTGCCAGCAGTGACGGGACTAGAAACACAGATACGCAGTATTTT

j_gene: TRBJ2-1
abundance: -
d_gene: -
v_gene: TRBV2
CDR3aa: CASSEPKGSYNEQFF
CDR3nt: TGTGCCAGCAGTGAACCTAAGGGCTCGTACAATGAGCAGTTCTTC

j_gene: TRBJ2-6
abundance: -
d_gene: -
v_gene: TRBV7-9
CDR3aa: CASSVRYPQSRANVLTF
CDR3nt: TGTGCCAGCAGCGTTCGGTACCCACAAAGTCGGGCCAACGTCCTGACTTTC

j_gene: TRBJ1-2
abundance: -
d_gene: -
v_gene: TRBV7-2
CDR3aa: CASSLAATTVELWGYTF
CDR3nt: TGTGCCAGCAGCTTAGCGGCAACCACGGTAGAGCTCTGGGGCTACACCTTC

j_gene: TRBJ2-1
abundance: -
d_gene: -
v_gene: TRBV18
CDR3aa: CASSPGLQGFDNEQFF
CDR3nt: TGTGCCAGCTCACCAGGATTACAGGGTTTCGACAATGAGCAGTTCTTC

j_gene: TRBJ2-5
abundance: -
d_gene: TRBD2
v_gene: TRBV30
CDR3aa: CAWSPLAGTQETQYF
CDR3nt: TGTGCCTGGAGCCCACTAGCGGGAACACAAGAGACCCAGTACTTC

j_gene: TRBJ1-3
abundance: many
d_gene: -
v_gene: TRBV10-1
CDR3aa: CASSEEGSSGNTIYF
CDR3nt: TGCGCCAGCAGTGAGGAGGGTTCCTCTGGAAACACCATATATTTT

j_gene: TRBJ2-1
abundance: once
d_gene: TRBD1
v_gene: TRBV6-5
CDR3aa: CASSYSGQGFNEQFF
CDR3nt: TGTGCCAGCAGTTACTCGGGACAGGGTTTCAATGAGCAGTTCTTC

j_gene: TRBJ1-5
abundance: -
d_gene: -
v_gene: TRBV2
CDR3aa: CASSADLVNQPQHF
CDR3nt: TGTGCCAGCAGCGCGGATCTTGTGAATCAGCCCCAGCATTTT

j_gene: TRBJ2-3
abundance: few
d_gene: -
v_gene: TRBV5-8
CDR3aa: CASSSRDNSDTQYF
CDR3nt: TGTGCCAGCAGCTCTAGGGACAATTCAGATACGCAGTATTTT

j_gene: TRBJ2-5
abundance: -
d_gene: -
v_gene: TRBV7-6
CDR3aa: CASSFNRGETQYF
CDR3nt: TGTGCCAGCAGCTTTAATAGGGGGGAGACCCAGTACTTC

j_gene: TRBJ2-1
abundance: few
d_gene: -
v_gene: TRBV6-6
CDR3aa: CASSPAGNEQFF
CDR3nt: TGTGCCAGCAGTCCCGCCGGGAATGAGCAGTTCTTC

j_gene: TRBJ2-3
abundance: -
d_gene: TRBD2
v_gene: TRBV27
CDR3aa: CASSGSGKGSTQYF
CDR3nt: TGTGCCAGCAGTGGGAGCGGGAAAGGAAGTACGCAGTATTTT

j_gene: TRBJ2-1
abundance: -
d_gene: TRBD1
v_gene: TRBV28
CDR3aa: CASSSTGGIDNEQFF
CDR3nt: TGTGCCAGCAGTTCTACAGGGGGCATAGACAATGAGCAGTTCTTC

j_gene: TRBJ1-5
abundance: -
d_gene: -
v_gene: TRBV19
CDR3aa: CASRRLYSNQPQHF
CDR3nt: TGTGCCAGTAGAAGGCTGTATAGCAATCAGCCCCAGCATTTT

j_gene: TRBJ2-7
abundance: -
d_gene: -
v_gene: TRBV10-2
CDR3aa: CASSDRGKLGSYEQYF
CDR3nt: TGCGCCAGCAGTGACCGGGGGAAACTCGGGTCCTACGAGCAGTACTTC

j_gene: TRBJ2-7
abundance: -
d_gene: -
v_gene: TRBV7-6
CDR3aa: CASSPTSSYEQYF
CDR3nt: TGTGCCAGCAGCCCCACTAGCTCCTACGAGCAGTACTTC

j_gene: TRBJ2-7
abundance: -
d_gene: -
v_gene: TRBV27
CDR3aa: CASSLLGGGAYEQYF
CDR3nt: TGTGCCAGCAGTCTCCTAGGAGGAGGGGCCTACGAGCAGTACTTC

j_gene: TRBJ2-7
abundance: -
d_gene: TRBD1
v_gene: TRBV5-5
CDR3aa: CASSGDRGSHYEQYF
CDR3nt: TGTGCCAGCAGCGGAGACAGGGGGTCTCACTACGAGCAGTACTTC

j_gene: TRBJ2-1
abundance: medium-sized
d_gene: TRBD2
v_gene: TRBV6-4
CDR3aa: CASSDSTSGSNEQFF
CDR3nt: TGTGCCAGCAGTGACTCGACTAGCGGGAGCAATGAGCAGTTCTTC

j_gene: TRBJ1-1
abundance: -
d_gene: TRBD1
v_gene: TRBV10-1
CDR3aa: CASSWTGHGTEAFF
CDR3nt: TGCGCCAGCTCCTGGACAGGCCACGGAACTGAAGCTTTCTTT

j_gene: TRBJ2-7
abundance: -
d_gene: -
v_gene: TRBV7-2
CDR3aa: CASSPRPPPYEQYF
CDR3nt: TGTGCCAGCAGCCCTCGGCCGCCACCCTACGAGCAGTACTTC

j_gene: TRBJ2-1
abundance: -
d_gene: -
v_gene: TRBV27
CDR3aa: CASSDLQGVGNEQFF
CDR3nt: TGTGCCAGCAGTGACCTACAGGGTGTGGGCAATGAGCAGTTCTTC

j_gene: TRBJ2-5
abundance: -
d_gene: -
v_gene: TRBV7-2
CDR3aa: CASSGLPQETQYF
CDR3nt: TGTGCCAGCAGCGGTCTACCCCAAGAGACCCAGTACTTC

j_gene: TRBJ2-7
abundance: once
d_gene: -
v_gene: TRBV5-1
CDR3aa: CASSLEGAPSYEQYF
CDR3nt: TGCGCCAGCAGCTTGGAAGGGGCCCCATCCTACGAGCAGTACTTC

j_gene: TRBJ1-5
abundance: -
d_gene: -
v_gene: TRBV6-1
CDR3aa: CASSATPSSNQPQHF
CDR3nt: TGTGCCAGCAGCGCAACACCTTCTAGCAATCAGCCCCAGCATTTT

j_gene: TRBJ2-7
abundance: once
d_gene: -
v_gene: TRBV11-2
CDR3aa: CASSLEFNEQYF
CDR3nt: TGTGCCAGCAGCTTAGAGTTCAACGAGCAGTACTTC